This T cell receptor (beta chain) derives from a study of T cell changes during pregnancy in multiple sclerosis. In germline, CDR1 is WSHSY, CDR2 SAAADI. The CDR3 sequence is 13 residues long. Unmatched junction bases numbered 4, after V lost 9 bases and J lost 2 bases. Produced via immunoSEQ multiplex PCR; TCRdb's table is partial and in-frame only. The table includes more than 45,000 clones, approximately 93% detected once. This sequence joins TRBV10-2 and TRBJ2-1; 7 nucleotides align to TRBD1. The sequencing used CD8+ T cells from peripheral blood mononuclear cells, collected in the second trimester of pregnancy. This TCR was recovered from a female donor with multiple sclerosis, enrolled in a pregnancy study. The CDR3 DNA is TGCGCCAGTCGGGACAGCGCCTACAATGAGCAGTTCTTC. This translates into CASRDSAYNEQFF.